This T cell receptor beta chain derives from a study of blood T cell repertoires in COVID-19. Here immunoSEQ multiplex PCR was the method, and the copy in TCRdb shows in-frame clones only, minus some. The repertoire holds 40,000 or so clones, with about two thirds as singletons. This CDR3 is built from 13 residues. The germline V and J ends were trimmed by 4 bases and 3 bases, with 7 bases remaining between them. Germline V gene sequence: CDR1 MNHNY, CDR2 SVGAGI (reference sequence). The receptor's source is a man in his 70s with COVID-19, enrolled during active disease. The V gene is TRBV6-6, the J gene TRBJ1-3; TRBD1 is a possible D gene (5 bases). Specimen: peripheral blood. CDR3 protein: CASSFQGGNTIYF. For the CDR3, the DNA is TGTGCCAGCAGTTTCCAGGGTGGAAACACCATATATTTT.